A single sample gave rise to the 20 T cell receptor beta chains below, sequenced in a study of shared clonotypes between healthy human individuals (dated by TCRdb to the early 2020s). The library came from the immunoSEQ multiplex PCR assay. TCRdb retrieved this table from immuneACCESS and kept in-frame rearrangements only. Not all clones are present; in checked studies, unresolved V genes account for under half, and no reason is known for the remainder. The sample profile shows approximately 2.4 million clones; almost 96% of them were found once. The top ten clones comprise roughly 0.13% of the sample. Sequenced input: naive CD4+ T cells sorted from blood. The cell subset or site label corresponds to: CD45RA+ positively selected. These receptors originate from a man younger than 35 in good health.

The chain employs TRBV11-3 and TRBJ2-1; tentative D call: TRBD1 (6 bases). The V end was cut by 4 bases, the J end by 8 bases, with 12 bases between. CDR1 and CDR2 from the germline V gene are SGHNT and YENEEA. The CDR3 sequence is 13 residues long. Here the CDR3 reads CASSSHYRDEQFF. The CDR3 DNA follows: TGTGCCAGCAGCTCCCACTACAGGGATGAGCAGTTCTTC.

The chain uses TRBV18 and TRBJ2-7; 9 bases agree with TRBD1. The ends lost 3 bases at V and 3 bases at J; junction bases unmatched: 6. CDR1 and CDR2 (germline): KGHSH, LQKENI. The CDR3 runs 15 residues. The DNA for the CDR3 is TGTGCCAGCTCACCCGGGACAGGGAATATCTACGAGCAGTACTTC. Protein sequence: CASSPGTGNIYEQYF. The variable domain in full, with the rest retrieved from reference TRBV18 and TRBJ2-7, is NAGVMQNPRHLVRRRGQEARLRCSPMKGHSHVYWYRQLPEEGLKFMVYLQKENIIDESGMPKERFSAEFPKEGPSILRIQQVVRGDSAAYFCASSPGTGNIYEQYFGPGTRLTVT.

The V and J genes are TRBV28 and TRBJ1-4; the D gene is possibly TRBD1 (6 bases). The V gene's germline CDR1 is MDHEN and CDR2 SYDVKM. There are 14 residues in the CDR3. Between the trimmed V and J ends, which lost 7 bases and 2 bases, there was a span of 11 bases. CDR3 in amino acids: CASTLTGTNEKLFF. CDR3 coding DNA: TGTGCCAGCACCCTTACAGGGACTAATGAAAAACTGTTTTTT.

This chain links TRBV5-1 with TRBJ2-1, with TRBD2 identical over 10 bases. The CDR3 length is 17 residues. The ends lost 4 bases at V and 6 bases at J; junction bases unmatched: 13. Germline V gives CDR1 SGHRS, CDR2 YFSETQ. In DNA form, the CDR3 reads TGCGCCAGCAGCCCAAGCCCCCTAGCGGGGGCCCCCAATGAGCAGTTCTTC. As protein: CASSPSPLAGAPNEQFF. The complete variable domain, with remaining parts taken from reference TRBV5-1 and TRBJ2-1, reads KAGVTQTPRYLIKTRGQQVTLSCSPISGHRSVSWYQQTPGQGLQFLFEYFSETQRNKGNFPGRFSGRQFSNSRSEMNVSTLELGDSALYLCASSPSPLAGAPNEQFFGPGTRLTVL.

This clone came up once. The genes are TRBV7-2 and TRBJ2-7; D call uncertain. Germline-derived CDR1 and CDR2 are SGHTA and FQGNSA. CDR3 length equals 14 residues. The ends were cut back, 6 bases at V and 0 bases at J, with 12 bases in the middle. As DNA, the CDR3 is TGTGCCAGCAGTATCGGATTTTTCTCCTACGAGCAGTACTTC. Translating it yields CASSIGFFSYEQYF.

This clone was seen only a few times. The V and J genes are TRBV4-1 and TRBJ2-2, with 9 bases lining up with TRBD1. V dropped 6 bases and J dropped 7; count of bases not matched to a gene: 9. Germline-derived CDR1 and CDR2 are MGHRA and YSYEKL. There are 15 residues in the CDR3. In nucleotides, the CDR3 is TGCGCCAGCAGTCTGGGACAGGGAGGCGACGGGGAGCTGTTTTTT. As protein: CASSLGQGGDGELFF.

The chain is built from TRBV5-1 and TRBJ2-1; D gene unclear. This CDR3 has 19 amino acids. Trimming took off 1 base at V and 0 bases at J, with 20 bases between the two ends. Germline CDR1 and CDR2: SGHRS and YFSETQ. The CDR3 is CASSLQPSRVRDSYNEQFF. The CDR3 DNA follows: TGCGCCAGCAGCTTGCAACCTTCAAGAGTGCGTGACTCCTACAATGAGCAGTTCTTC.

J is TRBJ2-7 and V is TRBV5-1, with D possibly being TRBD2 (6 bases). CDR3 length equals 15 residues. V dropped 1 base and J dropped 2 bases, with 13 bases sitting between them. Germline-derived CDR1 and CDR2 are SGHRS and YFSETQ. The DNA of the CDR3 is TGCGCCAGCAGCTTGACCGCTGGCGGGACCTACGAGCAGTACTTC. It translates to CASSLTAGGTYEQYF. Combining the CDR3 with reference TRBV5-1 and TRBJ2-7 gives the whole variable domain KAGVTQTPRYLIKTRGQQVTLSCSPISGHRSVSWYQQTPGQGLQFLFEYFSETQRNKGNFPGRFSGRQFSNSRSEMNVSTLELGDSALYLCASSLTAGGTYEQYFGPGTRLTVT.

The rearrangement joins TRBV19 to TRBJ2-2; D gene ambiguous. Trimming removed 4 bases at V and 6 bases at J, with 3 bases between. The CDR3 consists of 11 residues. Germline V gene sequence: CDR1 LNHDA, CDR2 SQIVND (reference sequence). The CDR3 DNA reads as TGTGCCAGTAGTAGAGCCGGGGAGCTGTTTTTT. This gives the protein CASSRAGELFF.

On this clone itself: This same CDR3 is encoded by further DNA sequences in the sample. This chain uses TRBV30 with TRBJ2-6, with D tentatively TRBD1 or TRBD2 (5 bases each). Germline loops: CDR1 GTSNPN, CDR2 SVGIG (reference sequence). Between the trimmed V and J ends, which lost 1 base and 4 bases, there was a span of 8 bases. The length of the CDR3 is 14 residues. CDR3 nucleotides: TGTGCCTGGAGTGGGGGGTCAGGGGCCAACGTCCTGACTTTC. Translating gives CAWSGGSGANVLTF. Supplemented by reference TRBV30 and TRBJ2-6, the full variable domain reads SQTIHQWPATLVQPVGSPLSLECTVEGTSNPNLYWYRQAAGRGLQLLFYSVGIGQISSEVPQNLSASRPQDRQFILSSKKLLLSDSGFYLCAWSGGSGANVLTFGAGSRLTVL.

The chain links TRBV28 to TRBJ2-1; D is unresolved. The CDR3 spans 11 residues. V gave up 7 bases and J gave up 8 bases, with 9 bases separating them. Germline CDR1 is MDHEN and CDR2 is SYDVKM. The CDR3 region has the DNA TGTGCCAGCACCGGCAGGTATGAGCAGTTCTTC. As protein: CASTGRYEQFF.

The chain combines TRBV4-1 with TRBJ1-5, with D tentatively TRBD1 (5 bases). Trimming shortened V by 3 bases and J by 3 bases, and 12 bases separated the two germline ends. The CDR3 spans 15 residues. Germline lookup yields CDR1 MGHRA and CDR2 YSYEKL. The DNA of the CDR3 is TGCGCCAGCAGCCAGCACAGGATGGCCAATCAGCCCCAGCATTTT. It specifies CASSQHRMANQPQHF.

The chain is built from TRBV11-2 and TRBJ2-5; no clear D gene. Germline V gives CDR1 SGHAT, CDR2 FQNNGV. V was pared by 4 bases and J by 5 bases, with 17 bases between. The CDR3 loop spans 15 amino acids. CDR3 sequence (DNA): TGTGCCAGCAGCTGGGATGGCCTTCCTGATGAGACCCAGTACTTC. As protein: CASSWDGLPDETQYF.

The CDR3 is CAYQQGYREQYF. CDR3 DNA sequence: TGTGCCTACCAACAGGGATATCGCGAGCAGTACTTC. The V gene is TRBV30, the J gene TRBJ2-7, with a weak D call TRBD1 (6 bases). The CDR3 covers 12 residues. V lost 7 bases and J 6 bases, leaving 16 bases between the germline ends. The V gene's germline CDR1 is GTSNPN and CDR2 SVGIG (reference sequence).

The genes are TRBV18 and TRBJ2-5, with D possibly TRBD2 on 6 matching bases. Germline CDR1 and CDR2: KGHSH and LQKENI. The CDR3 consists of 17 residues. The germline V and J ends were trimmed by 1 base and 2 bases, with 17 bases remaining between them. The CDR3 bases are TGTGCCAGCTCACCACAGCCGTTGCGGGGACTTCAAGAGACCCAGTACTTC. It yields the protein CASSPQPLRGLQETQYF.

J is TRBJ2-2 and V is TRBV4-1; D gene unclear. There are 16 residues in the CDR3. Between the trimmed V and J ends, which lost 4 bases and 4 bases, there was a span of 16 bases. Germline CDR1 and CDR2: MGHRA and YSYEKL. CDR3 region: CASSPRSSGPTGELFF. The CDR3 DNA reads as TGCGCCAGCAGCCCCAGAAGTTCTGGGCCCACCGGGGAGCTGTTTTTT.

Details on this clone: In the same sample, other DNA sequences code for this CDR3. The V call is TRBV5-1, the J call TRBJ2-7, with D unresolved. The CDR3 has 15 amino acids. Deletions cut 0 bases from V and 0 bases from J, with 10 bases between. From germline, CDR1 is SGHRS and CDR2 YFSETQ. The CDR3 region is CASSLAPPASYEQYF. CDR3 in DNA: TGCGCCAGCAGCTTGGCACCTCCTGCCTCCTACGAGCAGTACTTC.

The chain recombines TRBV10-3 with TRBJ2-2, with TRBD1 matching over 12 bases. The germline V gene encodes CDR1 ENHRY and CDR2 SYGVKD. Unmatched junction bases numbered 4, after V lost 10 bases and J lost 4 bases. The CDR3 runs 14 residues. The CDR3 here is CATQGQGATGELFF. Here the CDR3 DNA reads TGTGCCACCCAGGGACAGGGGGCCACCGGGGAGCTGTTTTTT.

V and J are TRBV6-5 and TRBJ1-1; D call uncertain. V lost 2 bases, J lost 5 bases, and 12 bases lay in between. The CDR3 extends over 14 amino acids. Germline CDR1 is MNHEY and CDR2 is SVGAGI. The CDR3 loop is CASSYQDGGTEAFF. CDR3 sequence (DNA): TGTGCCAGCAGTTACCAGGACGGTGGGACTGAAGCTTTCTTT.

The J gene is TRBJ1-4, the V gene TRBV4-1; D may be TRBD1 (5 bases). The V and J ends lost 1 base and 8 bases respectively, with 14 bases between them. Germline assignment: CDR1 MGHRA and CDR2 YSYEKL. The CDR3 has 15 amino acids. The CDR3 DNA reads as TGCGCCAGCAGCCAAGCCGGGACCGCGGCAGAAAAACTGTTTTTT. This translates into CASSQAGTAAEKLFF.